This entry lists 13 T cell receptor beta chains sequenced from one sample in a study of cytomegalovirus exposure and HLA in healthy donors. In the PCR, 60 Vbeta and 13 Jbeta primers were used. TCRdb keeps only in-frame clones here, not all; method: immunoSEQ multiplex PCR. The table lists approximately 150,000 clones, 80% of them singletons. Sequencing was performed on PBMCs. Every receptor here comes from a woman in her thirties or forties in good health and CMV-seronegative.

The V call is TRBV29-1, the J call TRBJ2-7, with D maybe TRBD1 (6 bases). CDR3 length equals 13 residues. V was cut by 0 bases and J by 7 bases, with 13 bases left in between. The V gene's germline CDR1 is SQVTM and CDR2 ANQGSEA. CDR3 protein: CSVEDQGFGEQYF. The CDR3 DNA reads TGCAGCGTTGAAGATCAGGGGTTCGGGGAGCAGTACTTC.

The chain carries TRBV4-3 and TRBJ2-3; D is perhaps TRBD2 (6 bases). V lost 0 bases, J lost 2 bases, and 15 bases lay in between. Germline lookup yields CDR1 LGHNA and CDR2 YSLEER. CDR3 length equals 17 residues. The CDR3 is CASSQDLTSAITDTQYF. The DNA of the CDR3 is TGCGCCAGCAGCCAAGATCTGACTAGTGCGATCACAGATACGCAGTATTTT.

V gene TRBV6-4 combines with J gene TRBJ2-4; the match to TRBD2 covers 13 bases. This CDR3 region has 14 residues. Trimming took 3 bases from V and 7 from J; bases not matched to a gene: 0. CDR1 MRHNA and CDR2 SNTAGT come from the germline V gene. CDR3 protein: CASSETSGRNIQYF. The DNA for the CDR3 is TGTGCCAGCAGTGAGACTAGCGGGAGGAACATTCAGTACTTC.

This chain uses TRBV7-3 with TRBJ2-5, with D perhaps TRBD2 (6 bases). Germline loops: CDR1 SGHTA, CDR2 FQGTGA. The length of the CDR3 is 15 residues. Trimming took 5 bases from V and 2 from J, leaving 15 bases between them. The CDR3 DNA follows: TGTGCCAGCAGCCCAGGGCGGGGAGGACAAGAGACCCAGTACTTC. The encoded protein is CASSPGRGGQETQYF.

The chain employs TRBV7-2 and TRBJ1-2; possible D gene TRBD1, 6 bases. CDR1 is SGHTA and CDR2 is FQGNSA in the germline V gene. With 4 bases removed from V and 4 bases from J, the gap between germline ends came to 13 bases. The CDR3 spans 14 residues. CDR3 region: CASSSEQGIYGYTF. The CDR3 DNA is TGTGCCAGCAGCTCCGAACAGGGAATCTATGGCTACACCTTC.

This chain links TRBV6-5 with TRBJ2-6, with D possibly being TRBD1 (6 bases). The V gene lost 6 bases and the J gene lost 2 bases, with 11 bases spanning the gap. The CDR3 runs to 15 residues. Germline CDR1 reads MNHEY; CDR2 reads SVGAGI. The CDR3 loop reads CASSDDRTGANVLTF. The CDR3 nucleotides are TGTGCCAGCAGCGATGACAGGACTGGGGCCAACGTCCTGACTTTC.

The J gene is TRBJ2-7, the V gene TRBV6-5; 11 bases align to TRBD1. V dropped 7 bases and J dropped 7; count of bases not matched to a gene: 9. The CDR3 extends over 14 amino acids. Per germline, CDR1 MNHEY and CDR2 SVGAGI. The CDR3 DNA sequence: TGTGCCAGCATCCGGGACAGGGGGATTGGAGAGCAGTACTTC. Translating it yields CASIRDRGIGEQYF.

CDR3 amino acids: CAWSPPSMSLPQHF. As DNA, the CDR3 is TGTGCCTGGAGTCCCCCCTCAATGAGTCTGCCCCAGCATTTT. This chain uses TRBV30 with TRBJ1-5; no reliable D call. The germline CDR1 and CDR2 sequences are GTSNPN and SVGIG (reference sequence). V was cut by 2 bases and J by 9 bases, with 17 bases left in between. The CDR3 consists of 14 residues.

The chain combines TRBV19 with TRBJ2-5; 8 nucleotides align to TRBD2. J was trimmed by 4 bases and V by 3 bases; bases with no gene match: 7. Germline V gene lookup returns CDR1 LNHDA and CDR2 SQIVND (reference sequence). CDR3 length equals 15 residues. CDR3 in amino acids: CASSIRLAGRETQYF. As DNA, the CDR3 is TGTGCCAGTAGTATCCGGCTAGCGGGTAGAGAGACCCAGTACTTC.

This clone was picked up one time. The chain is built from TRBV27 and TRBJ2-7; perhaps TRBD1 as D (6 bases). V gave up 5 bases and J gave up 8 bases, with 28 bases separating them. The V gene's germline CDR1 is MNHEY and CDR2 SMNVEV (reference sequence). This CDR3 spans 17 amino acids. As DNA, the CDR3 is TGTGCCAGCAGTCCACAAGGGGGTACCGGCTTACGGAAAAAGCAGTACTTC. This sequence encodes CASSPQGGTGLRKKQYF.

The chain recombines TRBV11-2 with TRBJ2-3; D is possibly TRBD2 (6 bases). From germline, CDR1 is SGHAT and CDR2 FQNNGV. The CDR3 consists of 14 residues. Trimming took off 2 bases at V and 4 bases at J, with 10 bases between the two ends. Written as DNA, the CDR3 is TGTGCCAGCAGCTTACGGAGGGCCGCAGATACGCAGTATTTT. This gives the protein CASSLRRAADTQYF.

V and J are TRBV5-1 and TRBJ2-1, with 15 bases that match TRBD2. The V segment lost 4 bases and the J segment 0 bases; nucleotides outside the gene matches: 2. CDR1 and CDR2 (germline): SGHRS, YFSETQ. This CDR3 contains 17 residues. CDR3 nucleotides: TGCGCCAGCAGCAAGGGACTAGCGGGGGGCTCCTACAATGAGCAGTTCTTC. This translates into CASSKGLAGGSYNEQFF.

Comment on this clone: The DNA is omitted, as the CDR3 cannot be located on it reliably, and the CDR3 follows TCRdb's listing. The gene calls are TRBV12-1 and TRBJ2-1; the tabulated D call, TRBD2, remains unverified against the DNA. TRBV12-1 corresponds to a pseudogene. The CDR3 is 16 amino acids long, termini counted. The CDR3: CASSFAPGTTSDGEFF.